This entry lists 12 T cell receptor beta chains sequenced from one sample in a study of T cell responses to AZD1222 COVID-19 vaccine. Here immunoSEQ multiplex PCR was the method, and the copy in TCRdb shows in-frame clones only, minus some. The top ten hold about 0.91% of the sample, which has some 130,000 clones, approximately 93% seen once. Material: peripheral blood, obtained on day 0 of AZD1222 vaccination. These receptors were obtained from an adult in good health.

The chain employs TRBV5-4 and TRBJ1-6; 9 bases fit TRBD1. The CDR3 totals 16 residues. Germline-derived CDR1 and CDR2 are SGHNT and YYREEE (reference sequence). V was clipped by 4 bases and J by 4 bases; unmatched bases: 6. CDR3 nucleotide sequence: TGTGCCAGCAGCCACCACAGGGGGCTGTATAATTCACCCCTCCACTTT. This gives the protein CASSHHRGLYNSPLHF.

The sample holds a few counts of this clone. The rearrangement links TRBV12-5 to TRBJ1-1; D remains unclear. Germline lookup yields CDR1 LGHNT and CDR2 FRNRAP. V was shortened by 3 bases and J by 4 bases, with 3 bases between the two germline ends. The CDR3 extends over 11 amino acids. In nucleotides, the CDR3 is TGTGCTAGTGGTTTCCGCACTGAAGCTTTCTTT. Its protein is CASGFRTEAFF. The variable domain in full, with the rest retrieved from reference TRBV12-5 and TRBJ1-1, is DARVTQTPRHKVTEMGQEVTMRCQPILGHNTVFWYRQTMMQGLELLAYFRNRAPLDDSGMPKDRFSAEMPDATLATLKIQPSEPRDSAVYFCASGFRTEAFFGQGTRLTVV.

The rearrangement joins TRBV30 to TRBJ1-4; 7 nucleotides match TRBD1. Germline lookup yields CDR1 GTSNPN and CDR2 SVGIG (reference sequence). The CDR3 contains 15 residues. Trimming at V came to 1 base and at J to 7 bases, leaving 9 bases not matched to a gene. The CDR3 DNA is TGTGCCTGGAGTGACAGGGGCTATCGAGCTGAAAAACTGTTTTTT. It translates to CAWSDRGYRAEKLFF.

This chain uses TRBV24-1 with TRBJ2-3; 8 bases match TRBD1. The V and J ends lost 4 bases and 3 bases, in that order; junction bases with no gene match: 8. This CDR3 is 16 amino acids long. The germline gives CDR1 KGHDR, CDR2 SFDVKD. CDR3 coding DNA: TGTGCCACCAGTGACCCGACAGGGGTTGGAACAGATACGCAGTATTTT. Translated: CATSDPTGVGTDTQYF.

The chain has TRBV4-2 and TRBJ2-7; D possibly corresponds to TRBD1 (6 bases). Trimming pared 3 bases from V and 0 bases from J, leaving 12 bases between. There are 15 residues in the CDR3. Germline CDR1 LGHNA, CDR2 YNFKEQ. The CDR3 DNA follows: TGTGCCAGCAGCCACCCCACAGGGTTCTCCTACGAGCAGTACTTC. It is translated as CASSHPTGFSYEQYF.

The chain couples TRBV6-5 to TRBJ1-2, with 8 nucleotides matching TRBD1. Unmatched junction bases numbered 9, after V lost 6 bases and J lost 6 bases. In germline, CDR1 is MNHEY, CDR2 SVGAGI. The CDR3 covers 14 residues. The CDR3 DNA is TGTGCCAGCAGCAAGGACAGGGCTGGTGATGGCTACACCTTC. Translating gives CASSKDRAGDGYTF.

This chain links TRBV27 with TRBJ2-7; TRBD2 is a possible D gene (6 bases). This CDR3 is 14 amino acids long. Trimming stripped 3 bases from V and 2 bases from J, with 11 bases between. CDR1 and CDR2 from the germline V gene are MNHEY and SMNVEV (reference sequence). This chain's CDR3 is CASSLGSGAYEQYF. The CDR3 DNA reads as TGTGCCAGCAGTTTGGGTTCGGGGGCCTACGAGCAGTACTTC.

The genes are TRBV12-3 or TRBV12-4 and TRBJ2-7; no clear D gene. The CDR3 is 13 residues long. With 1 base removed from V and 0 bases from J, the gap between germline ends came to 4 bases. The CDR3 reads CASSLDLSYEQYF. In nucleotides, the CDR3 is TGTGCCAGCAGTTTAGACCTCTCCTACGAGCAGTACTTC.

This clone has only a few counts. The chain is built from TRBV21-1 and TRBJ1-5; the table calls TRBD1, which could not be checked here. TRBV21-1 is classified as a pseudogene. The length of the CDR3 is 16 residues. DNA of the CDR3: TGTGCCAGCAGTTTTACAGATATCCATAGCAATCAGCCCCAGCATTTT. The encoded protein is CASSFTDIHSNQPQHF.

This sequence joins TRBV15 and TRBJ2-6, with D tentatively TRBD1 (5 bases). Germline CDR1 reads LNHNV; CDR2 reads YYDKDF (reference sequence). The ends were cut back, 0 bases at V and 0 bases at J, with 18 bases in the middle. This CDR3 has 20 amino acids. The CDR3 DNA reads as TGTGCCACCAGCAGAGATCTAAGACAGCCCTTGAACTCTGGGGCCAACGTCCTGACTTTC. Its translation is CATSRDLRQPLNSGANVLTF.

V gene TRBV11-1 combines with J gene TRBJ2-5; D not certain. This CDR3 has 15 amino acids. CDR1 is SGHAT, CDR2 FQDESV, per germline (reference sequence). The germline V and J ends were trimmed by 2 bases and 2 bases, with 12 bases remaining between them. CDR3 sequence: CASSLNPTGQETQYF. CDR3 coding DNA: TGTGCCAGCAGCTTAAACCCGACTGGACAAGAGACCCAGTACTTC.

The J gene is TRBJ1-2, the V gene TRBV6-6; TRBD1 agrees at 9 bases. Germline values: CDR1 MNHNY, CDR2 SVGAGI (reference sequence). There are 15 residues in the CDR3. J lost 2 bases, V lost 8 bases, and 9 bases had no gene match. In DNA, the CDR3 is TGTGCCAGCCTAACAGGGGACAGGGCGAACTATGGCTACACCTTC. Protein sequence: CASLTGDRANYGYTF.